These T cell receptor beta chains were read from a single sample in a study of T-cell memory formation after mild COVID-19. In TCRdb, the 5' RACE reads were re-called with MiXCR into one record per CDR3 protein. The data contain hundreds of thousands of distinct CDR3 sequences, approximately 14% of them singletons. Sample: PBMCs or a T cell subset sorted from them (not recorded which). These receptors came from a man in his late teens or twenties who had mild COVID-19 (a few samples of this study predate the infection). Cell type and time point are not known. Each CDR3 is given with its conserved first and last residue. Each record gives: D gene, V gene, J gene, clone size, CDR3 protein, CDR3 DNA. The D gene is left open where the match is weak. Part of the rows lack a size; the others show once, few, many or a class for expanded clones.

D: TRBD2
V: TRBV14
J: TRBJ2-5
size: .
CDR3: CASSARVGLTVQETQYF
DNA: TGTGCCAGCAGCGCCCGAGTGGGACTAACTGTCCAAGAGACCCAGTACTTC

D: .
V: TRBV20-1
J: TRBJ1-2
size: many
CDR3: CSAASPTGGYTF
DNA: TGCAGTGCTGCCAGTCCCACTGGCGGCTACACCTTC

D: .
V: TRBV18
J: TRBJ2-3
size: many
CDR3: CASSPQVEDTQYF
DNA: TGTGCCAGCTCTCCCCAAGTGGAAGATACGCAGTATTTT

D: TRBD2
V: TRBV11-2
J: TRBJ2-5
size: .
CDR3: CASSLERGGLGANVF
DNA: TGTGCCAGCAGCTTAGAGCGGGGGGGCCTTGGTGCAAATGTCTTC

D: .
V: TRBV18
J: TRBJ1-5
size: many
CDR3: CASSPGGGQPQHF
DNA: TGTGCCAGCTCACCGGGGGGGGGTCAGCCCCAGCATTTT

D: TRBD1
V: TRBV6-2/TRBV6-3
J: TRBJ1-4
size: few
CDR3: CASTENTRGRLRGTNEKLFF
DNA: TGTGCCAGCACCGAAAATACCAGGGGGCGTCTTCGAGGGACTAATGAAAAACTGTTTTTT

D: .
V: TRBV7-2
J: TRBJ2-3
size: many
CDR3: CASSIPTSDTDTQYF
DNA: TGTGCCAGCAGCATACCTACTAGTGACACAGATACGCAGTATTTT

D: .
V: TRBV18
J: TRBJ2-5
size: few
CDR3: CASSPRDQETQYF
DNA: TGTGCCAGCTCACCGAGGGATCAAGAGACCCAGTACTTC

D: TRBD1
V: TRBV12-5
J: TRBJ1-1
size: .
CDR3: CASGLGQGGAFF
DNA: TGTGCTAGTGGTTTGGGACAGGGGGGAGCTTTCTTT

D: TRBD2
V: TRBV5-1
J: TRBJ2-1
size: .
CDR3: CASRSGGISYNEQFF
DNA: TGCGCCAGCAGAAGCGGGGGTATCTCCTACAATGAGCAGTTCTTC

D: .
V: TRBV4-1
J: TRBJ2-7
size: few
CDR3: CAAGRSDAAYEQYF
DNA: TGCGCCGCCGGACGCTCGGACGCCGCCTACGAGCAGTACTTC

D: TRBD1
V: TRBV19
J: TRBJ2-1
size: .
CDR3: CASRGSGGSYNEQFF
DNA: TGTGCCAGTAGGGGGTCAGGGGGCTCCTACAATGAGCAGTTCTTC

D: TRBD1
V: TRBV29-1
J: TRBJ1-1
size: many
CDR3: CSVQDTGGAITEAFF
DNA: TGCAGCGTCCAAGACACAGGGGGGGCGATCACTGAAGCTTTCTTT

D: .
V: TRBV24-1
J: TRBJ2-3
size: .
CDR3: CATSDLVRGGTDTQYF
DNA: TGTGCCACCAGTGATTTGGTCCGGGGCGGCACAGATACGCAGTATTTT

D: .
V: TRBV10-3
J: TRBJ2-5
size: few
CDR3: CAISLSETGPLHF
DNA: TGTGCCATCAGCCTCTCGGAGACAGGACCGCTCCACTTC

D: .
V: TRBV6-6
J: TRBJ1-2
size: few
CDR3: CASSPRAANYGYTF
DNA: TGTGCCAGCAGTCCACGGGCAGCTAACTATGGCTACACCTTC

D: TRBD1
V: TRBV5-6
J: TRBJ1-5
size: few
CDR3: CASSAQGQGNQPQHF
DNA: TGTGCCAGCAGCGCCCAGGGACAGGGCAATCAGCCCCAGCATTTT

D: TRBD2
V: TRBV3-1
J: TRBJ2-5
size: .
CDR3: CASSPDPGLAGETQYF
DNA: TGTGCCAGCAGCCCCGATCCGGGACTAGCAGGAGAGACCCAGTACTTC

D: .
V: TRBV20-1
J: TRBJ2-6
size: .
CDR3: CSARAGGSGANVLTF
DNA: TGCAGTGCTAGGGCTGGGGGCTCTGGGGCCAACGTCCTGACTTTC

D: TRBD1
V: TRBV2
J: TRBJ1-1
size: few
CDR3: CASGGDRNTEAFF
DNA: TGTGCCAGCGGGGGGGACAGGAACACTGAAGCTTTCTTT

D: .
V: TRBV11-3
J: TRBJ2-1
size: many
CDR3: CASSYLREQFF
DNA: TGTGCCAGCAGCTACCTACGCGAGCAGTTCTTC

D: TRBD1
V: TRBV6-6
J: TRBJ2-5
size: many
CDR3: CASSQRTGPGETQYF
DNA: TGTGCCAGCAGTCAACGGACAGGTCCCGGAGAGACCCAGTACTTC

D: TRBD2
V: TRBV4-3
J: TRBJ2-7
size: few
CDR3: CASSQDLLAGGDEQYF
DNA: TGCGCCAGCAGCCAAGATTTGCTAGCGGGGGGCGACGAGCAGTACTTC

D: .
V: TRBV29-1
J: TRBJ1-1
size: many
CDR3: CSLSGALKTEAFF
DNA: TGCAGCCTAAGCGGGGCGCTGAAAACTGAAGCTTTCTTT

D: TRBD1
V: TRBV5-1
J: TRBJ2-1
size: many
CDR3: CASSLGDRPDNEQFF
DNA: TGCGCCAGCAGCTTGGGGGACAGGCCTGACAATGAGCAGTTCTTC

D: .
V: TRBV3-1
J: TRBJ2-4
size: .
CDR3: CASSQGAWANIQYF
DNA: TGTGCCAGCAGCCAAGGGGCCTGGGCAAACATTCAGTACTTC

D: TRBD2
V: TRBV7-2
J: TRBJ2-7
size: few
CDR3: CASSLLTSGGVYEQYF
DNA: TGTGCCAGCAGCTTATTGACTAGCGGGGGCGTCTACGAGCAGTACTTC

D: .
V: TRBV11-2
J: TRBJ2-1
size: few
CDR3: CASSLDSNNEQFF
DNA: TGTGCCAGCAGCCTTGACAGCAACAATGAGCAGTTCTTC

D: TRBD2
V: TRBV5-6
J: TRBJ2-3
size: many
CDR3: CASSRTSGGAGADTQYF
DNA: TGTGCCAGCAGCCGGACTAGCGGGGGGGCCGGGGCAGATACGCAGTATTTT

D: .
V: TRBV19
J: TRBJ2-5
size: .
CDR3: CASSMDGDYVLQETQYF
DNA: TGTGCCAGTAGTATGGACGGGGATTATGTACTACAAGAGACCCAGTACTTC

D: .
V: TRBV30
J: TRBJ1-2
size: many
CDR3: CAWSGIRRNGYTF
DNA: TGTGCCTGGAGTGGGATCAGGAGAAATGGCTACACCTTC

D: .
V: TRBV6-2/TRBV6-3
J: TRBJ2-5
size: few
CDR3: CASSTPAGTQYF
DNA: TGTGCCAGCAGCACCCCCGCAGGGACCCAGTACTTC

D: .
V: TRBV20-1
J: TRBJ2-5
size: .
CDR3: CSAPTSGQETQYF
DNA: TGCAGTGCCCCCACAAGCGGGCAAGAGACCCAGTACTTC

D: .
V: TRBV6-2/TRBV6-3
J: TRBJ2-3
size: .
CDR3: CASSYSKQDRTDTQYF
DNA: TGTGCCAGCAGTTACTCGAAACAGGACCGCACAGATACGCAGTATTTT

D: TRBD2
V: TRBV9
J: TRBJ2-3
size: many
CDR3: CASSVLRGGRSTDTQYF
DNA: TGTGCCAGCAGCGTTTTGCGGGGGGGCAGAAGCACAGATACGCAGTATTTT

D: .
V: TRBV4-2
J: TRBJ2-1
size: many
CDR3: CASSHDSGQGRRYNEQFF
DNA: TGTGCCAGCAGCCACGATTCCGGGCAGGGGAGACGCTACAATGAGCAGTTCTTC

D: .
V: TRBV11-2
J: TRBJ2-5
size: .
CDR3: CASSSRRTQYF
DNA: TGTGCCAGCAGCTCCCGCCGGACCCAGTACTTC

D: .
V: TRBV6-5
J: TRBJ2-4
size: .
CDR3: CASSGTGMVAKNIQYF
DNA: TGTGCCAGCAGTGGCACAGGGATGGTAGCCAAAAACATTCAGTACTTC

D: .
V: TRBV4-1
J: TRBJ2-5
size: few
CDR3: CASSSRRERQETQYF
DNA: TGCGCCAGCAGCAGCCGGAGGGAGAGACAAGAGACCCAGTACTTC

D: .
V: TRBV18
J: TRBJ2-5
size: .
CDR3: CASSPDRSRGTQYF
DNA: TGTGCCAGCTCACCTGACAGGTCGAGGGGGACCCAGTACTTC

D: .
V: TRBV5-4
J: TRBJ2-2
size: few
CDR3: CASSLATSRTGELFF
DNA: TGTGCCAGCAGCTTAGCAACGTCAAGGACCGGGGAGCTGTTTTTT

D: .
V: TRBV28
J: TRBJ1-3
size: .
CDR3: CASSLPLYPYTIYF
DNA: TGTGCCAGCAGTCTCCCTTTGTATCCGTACACCATATATTTT

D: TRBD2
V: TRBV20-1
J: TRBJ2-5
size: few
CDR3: CSAIGLAGRLKETQYF
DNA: TGCAGTGCTATTGGATTAGCGGGACGTTTAAAAGAGACCCAGTACTTC

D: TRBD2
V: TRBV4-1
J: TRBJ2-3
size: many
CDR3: CASSQTSGGTFDTQYF
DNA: TGCGCCAGCAGCCAGACTAGCGGGGGGACTTTCGATACGCAGTATTTT

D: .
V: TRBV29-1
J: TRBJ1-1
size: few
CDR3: CSAQDTEAFF
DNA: TGCAGCGCACAAGACACTGAAGCTTTCTTT

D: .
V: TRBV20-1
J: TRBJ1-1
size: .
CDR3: CSVEANTEAFF
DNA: TGCAGTGTGGAAGCTAACACTGAAGCTTTCTTT

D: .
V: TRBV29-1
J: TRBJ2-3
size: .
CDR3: CSVGVPNTDTQYF
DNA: TGCAGCGTTGGGGTACCTAACACAGATACGCAGTATTTT

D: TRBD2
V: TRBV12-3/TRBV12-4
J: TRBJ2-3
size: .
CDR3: CASREHVAGSPDTQYF
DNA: TGTGCCAGCAGGGAGCATGTAGCGGGATCCCCAGATACGCAGTATTTT

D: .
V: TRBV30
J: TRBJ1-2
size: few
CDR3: CAWTQNYGYTF
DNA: TGTGCCTGGACCCAAAACTATGGCTACACCTTC

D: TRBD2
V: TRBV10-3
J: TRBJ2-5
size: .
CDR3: CAISDPGDYSETQYF
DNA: TGTGCCATCAGTGACCCCGGGGACTATTCGGAGACCCAGTACTTC

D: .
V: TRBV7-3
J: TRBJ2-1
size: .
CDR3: CASSPAGVNEQFF
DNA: TGTGCCAGCAGCCCCGCCGGGGTCAATGAGCAGTTCTTC

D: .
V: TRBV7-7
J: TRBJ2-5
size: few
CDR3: CASSLRLSPGETQYF
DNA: TGTGCTAGCAGCTTACGACTCTCCCCTGGCGAGACCCAGTACTTC